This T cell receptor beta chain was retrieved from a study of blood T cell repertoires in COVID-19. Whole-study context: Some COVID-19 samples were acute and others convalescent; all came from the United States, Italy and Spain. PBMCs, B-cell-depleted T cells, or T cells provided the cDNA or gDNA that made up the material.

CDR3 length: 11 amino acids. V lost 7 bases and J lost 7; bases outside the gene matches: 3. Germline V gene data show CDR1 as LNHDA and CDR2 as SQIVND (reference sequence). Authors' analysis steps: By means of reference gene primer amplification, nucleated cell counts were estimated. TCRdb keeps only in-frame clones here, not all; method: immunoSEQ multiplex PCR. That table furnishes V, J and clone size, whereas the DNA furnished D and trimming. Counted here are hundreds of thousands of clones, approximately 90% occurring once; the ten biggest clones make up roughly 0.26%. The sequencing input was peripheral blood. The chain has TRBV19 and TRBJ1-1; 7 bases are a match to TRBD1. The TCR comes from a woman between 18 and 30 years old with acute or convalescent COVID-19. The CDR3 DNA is TGTGCCAGTATTGGGACAGTTGAAGCTTTCTTT. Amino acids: CASIGTVEAFF. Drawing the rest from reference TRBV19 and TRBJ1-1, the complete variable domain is DGGITQSPKYLFRKEGQNVTLSCEQNLNHDAMYWYRQDPGQGLRLIYYSQIVNDFQKGDIAEGYSVSREKKESFPLTVTSAQKNPTAFYLCASIGTVEAFFGQGTRLTVV.